These T cell receptor beta chains were read from a single sample in a study of blood T cell repertoires in COVID-19. Only in-frame clones appear in the TCRdb table, and some are missing; sequencing was by immunoSEQ multiplex PCR. The sample includes fewer than 200,000 clones, approximately 82% of them seen just once. Material: PBMCs or T cells enriched from blood (not recorded which). These receptors came from a woman between 45 and 65 years old who had recovered from COVID-19. The CDR3 runs from the conserved cysteine through the conserved F or W.

V: TRBV13; J: TRBJ2-1; CDR3: CASSLGGAYSFF
V: TRBV3-1/TRBV3-2; J: TRBJ1-2; CDR3: CASSQGKRLSRGYTF
V: TRBV5-1; J: TRBJ1-3; CDR3: CASSLGEGDTIYF
V: TRBV28; J: TRBJ1-2; CDR3: CASTIVLSYGYTF
V: TRBV5-1; J: TRBJ2-1; CDR3: CASSWVAGPGNEQFF
V: TRBV3-1/TRBV3-2; J: TRBJ1-1; CDR3: CASSHGTGWGTNTEAFF
V: TRBV6-5; J: TRBJ1-5; CDR3: CASKDSVAQPQHF
V: TRBV19; J: TRBJ1-1; CDR3: CASSLRDRMNTEAFF
V: TRBV13; J: TRBJ2-2; CDR3: CASSPPLAGDTGELFF
V: TRBV24-1; J: TRBJ2-2; CDR3: CATSDSRRFGELFF
V: TRBV9; J: TRBJ2-3; CDR3: CASSVPPRETQYF
V: TRBV5-5; J: TRBJ2-2; CDR3: CASSFSGRGTGELFF
V: TRBV30; J: TRBJ1-2; CDR3: CAWTQGGANYGYTF
V: TRBV9; J: TRBJ2-6; CDR3: CASSPPQAGANVLTF
V: TRBV5-6; J: TRBJ1-1; CDR3: CASSLLAVNTEAFF
V: TRBV19; J: TRBJ1-2; CDR3: CASSIVPGRFSSYGYTF
V: TRBV14; J: TRBJ1-2; CDR3: CASNRQGGSGYTF
V: TRBV6-5; J: TRBJ1-3; CDR3: CGLSSGNTIYF
V: TRBV27; J: TRBJ1-2; CDR3: CASSPSGLANYGYTF
V: TRBV4-1; J: TRBJ2-5; CDR3: CASSQDQATGGWETQYF
V: TRBV10-1; J: TRBJ2-1; CDR3: CASSEQSGGATEQFF
V: TRBV28; J: TRBJ1-2; CDR3: CAISQIRTAYGYTF
V: TRBV7-6; J: TRBJ1-5; CDR3: CASSPQENQPQHF
V: TRBV6-1; J: TRBJ1-5; CDR3: CASSGGTVYSNQPQHF
V: TRBV29-1; J: TRBJ2-3; CDR3: CSVSPATNTDTQYF
V: TRBV5-6; J: TRBJ1-2; CDR3: CASSFSTGGNYGYTF
V: TRBV10-1; J: TRBJ2-5; CDR3: CASSEPVRGEQETQYF
V: TRBV2; J: TRBJ1-2; CDR3: CATDRGANYGYTF
V: TRBV30; J: TRBJ2-3; CDR3: CVTSGRPRDTQYF
V: TRBV28; J: TRBJ1-3; CDR3: CASSLGPGGNTIYF
V: TRBV11-2; J: TRBJ1-2; CDR3: CASSLGGYGYTF
V: TRBV5-6; J: TRBJ2-1; CDR3: CASSLPSGRANNEQFF
V: TRBV11-2; J: TRBJ1-6; CDR3: CASNRQGRSSYNSPLHF
V: TRBV6-5; J: TRBJ1-1; CDR3: CASTLKRGPEAFF
V: TRBV27; J: TRBJ1-1; CDR3: CASSLRTGEAFF
V: TRBV25-1; J: TRBJ2-2; CDR3: CASSRTSGPPTGELFF
V: TRBV30; J: TRBJ2-1; CDR3: CAWTSLGLAGKQFF
V: TRBV2; J: TRBJ1-5; CDR3: CASAAGGSNQPQHF
V: TRBV19; J: TRBJ2-1; CDR3: CASSVLGTSNEQFF
V: TRBV27; J: TRBJ2-5; CDR3: CASSLRERETQYF
V: TRBV23-1; J: TRBJ1-1; CDR3: CASTETEAFF
V: TRBV7-8; J: TRBJ2-5; CDR3: CASRGGQDSYQETQYF
V: TRBV7-3; J: TRBJ1-1; CDR3: CASSTHEGTEAFF
V: TRBV3-1/TRBV3-2; J: TRBJ1-2; CDR3: CASSLEGVGGYTF
V: TRBV7-3; J: TRBJ2-1; CDR3: CASSQVSAGAPGANEQFF
V: TRBV7-6; J: TRBJ2-3; CDR3: CASSATGTATDTQYF
V: TRBV4-3; J: TRBJ2-1; CDR3: CASSRGLAGGDEQFF
V: TRBV4-2; J: TRBJ1-5; CDR3: CASSQDQAGENQPQHF
V: TRBV5-1; J: TRBJ1-2; CDR3: CATNQGAPGGYTF
V: TRBV4-1; J: TRBJ2-6; CDR3: CASSPEGFGANVLTF
V: TRBV15; J: TRBJ1-5; CDR3: CATSRVQGSLGGQPQHF
V: TRBV3-1/TRBV3-2; J: TRBJ2-3; CDR3: CASSHAGLAGGPDTQYF
V: TRBV7-9; J: TRBJ2-2; CDR3: CASSFGTGDTGELFF